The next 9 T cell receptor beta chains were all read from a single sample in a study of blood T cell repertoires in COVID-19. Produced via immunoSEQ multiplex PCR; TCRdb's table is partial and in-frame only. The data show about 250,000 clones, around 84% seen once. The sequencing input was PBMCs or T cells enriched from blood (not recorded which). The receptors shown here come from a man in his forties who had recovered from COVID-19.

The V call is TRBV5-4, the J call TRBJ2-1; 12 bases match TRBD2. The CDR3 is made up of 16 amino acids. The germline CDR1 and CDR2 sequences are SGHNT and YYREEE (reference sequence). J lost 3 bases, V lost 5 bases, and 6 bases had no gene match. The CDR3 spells CASSPMTSGSYNEQFF. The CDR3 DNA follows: TGTGCCAGCAGTCCGATGACTAGCGGGAGCTACAATGAGCAGTTCTTC.

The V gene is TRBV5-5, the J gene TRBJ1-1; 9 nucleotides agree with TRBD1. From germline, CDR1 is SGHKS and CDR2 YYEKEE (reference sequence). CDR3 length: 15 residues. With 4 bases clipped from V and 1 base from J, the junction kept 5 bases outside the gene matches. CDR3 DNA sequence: TGTGCCAGCAGCCCTCGGGACAGGGAGAACACTGAAGCTTTCTTT. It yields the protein CASSPRDRENTEAFF.

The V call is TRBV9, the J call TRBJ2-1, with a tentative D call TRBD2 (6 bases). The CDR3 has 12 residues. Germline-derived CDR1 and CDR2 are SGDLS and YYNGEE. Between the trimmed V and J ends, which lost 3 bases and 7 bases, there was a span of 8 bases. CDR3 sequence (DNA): TGTGCCAGCAGCGGGGGGGTGAATGAGCAGTTCTTC. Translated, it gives CASSGGVNEQFF.

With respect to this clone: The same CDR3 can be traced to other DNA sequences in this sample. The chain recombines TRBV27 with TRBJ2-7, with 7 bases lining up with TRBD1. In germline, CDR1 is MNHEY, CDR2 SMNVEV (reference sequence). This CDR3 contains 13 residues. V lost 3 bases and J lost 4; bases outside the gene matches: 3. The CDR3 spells CASSFYRGYEQYF. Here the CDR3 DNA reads TGTGCCAGCAGTTTTTACAGGGGTTACGAGCAGTACTTC.

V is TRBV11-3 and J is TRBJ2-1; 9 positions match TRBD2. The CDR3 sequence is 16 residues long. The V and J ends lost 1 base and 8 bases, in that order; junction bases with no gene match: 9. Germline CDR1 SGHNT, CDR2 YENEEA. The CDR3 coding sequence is TGTGCCAGCAGCTTAGGCCGGCGGGAGGGCCAGGATGAGCAGTTCTTC. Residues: CASSLGRREGQDEQFF.

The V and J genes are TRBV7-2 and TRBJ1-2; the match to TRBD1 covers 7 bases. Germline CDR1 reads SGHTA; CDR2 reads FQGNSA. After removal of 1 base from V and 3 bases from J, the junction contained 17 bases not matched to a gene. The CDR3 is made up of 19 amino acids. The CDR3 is CASSLGPFGLGTVDYGYTF. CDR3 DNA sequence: TGTGCCAGCAGCTTAGGCCCCTTTGGCTTAGGGACAGTGGACTATGGCTACACCTTC.

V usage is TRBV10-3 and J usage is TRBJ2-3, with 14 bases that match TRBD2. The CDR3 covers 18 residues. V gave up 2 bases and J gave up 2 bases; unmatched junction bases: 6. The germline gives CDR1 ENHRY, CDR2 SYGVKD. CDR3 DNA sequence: TGTGCCATCAGTGAGGGACTAGCGGGAGGACCCATCACAGATACGCAGTATTTT. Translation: CAISEGLAGGPITDTQYF.

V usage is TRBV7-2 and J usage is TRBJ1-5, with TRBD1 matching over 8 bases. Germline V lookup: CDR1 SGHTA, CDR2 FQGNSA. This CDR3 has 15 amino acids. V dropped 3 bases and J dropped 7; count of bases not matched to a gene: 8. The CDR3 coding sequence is TGTGCCAGCAGCTTCGGACAGGGAGTGGGCCAGCCCCAGCATTTT. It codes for CASSFGQGVGQPQHF.

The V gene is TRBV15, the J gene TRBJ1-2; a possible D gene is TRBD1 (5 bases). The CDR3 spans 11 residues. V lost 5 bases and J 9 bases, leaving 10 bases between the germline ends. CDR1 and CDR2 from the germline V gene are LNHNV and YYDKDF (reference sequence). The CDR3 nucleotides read TGTGCCACCAGCGGGGCCCTCAGCTACACCTTC. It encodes CATSGALSYTF.